The subject of this entry is one T cell receptor beta chain. The CDR3 runs 15 residues. Trimming cost V 0 bases and J 6 bases, with 16 bases left between them. Germline CDR1 and CDR2: SGHTS and YDEGEE. Profiled with immunoSEQ multiplex PCR; TCRdb holds only in-frame clones, not every one. The sample has approximately 230,000 clones, about four fifths seen once. The data stem from a study of blood T cell repertoires in COVID-19. Study as a whole: Donors in the United States, Italy and Spain gave samples during acute or convalescent COVID-19.

V gene TRBV5-8 combines with J gene TRBJ2-7; weak D call: TRBD2 (6 bases). This clonotype originated in a man older than 75 with acute or convalescent COVID-19. What was sequenced was peripheral blood. The CDR3 DNA follows: TGTGCCAGCAGCTTGGGGCGGGGCAGGGAGAGCGAGCAGTACTTC. Amino acid sequence: CASSLGRGRESEQYF. Supplemented by reference TRBV5-8 and TRBJ2-7, the full variable domain reads EAGVTQSPTHLIKTRGQQATLRCSPISGHTSVYWYQQALGLGLQFLLWYDEGEERNRGNFPPRFSGRQFPNYSSELNVNALELEDSALYLCASSLGRGRESEQYFGPGTRLTVT.